These 10 T cell receptor beta chains were all obtained from the same sample, sequenced in a study of immune cell composition in non-small cell lung cancer. Sequencing was performed with immunoSEQ multiplex PCR; in TCRdb, only in-frame clones are kept and a portion is missing. This table holds several thousand clones, under 80% found once. The sample taken for sequencing was lung tumor tissue. Receptors originate from a human donor with non-small cell lung cancer.

The rearrangement uses TRBV7-9 and TRBJ1-1; weak D call: TRBD1 (6 bases). CDR3 length: 14 residues. CDR1 SEHNR and CDR2 FQNEAQ come from the germline V gene (reference sequence). The ends were cut back, 5 bases at V and 1 base at J, with 11 bases in the middle. In nucleotides, the CDR3 is TGTGCCAGCAGCGGACGGGGGGCGAACACTGAAGCTTTCTTT. Amino acids: CASSGRGANTEAFF.

This clone was recorded a few times. The J gene is TRBJ2-7, the V gene TRBV7-9; D call uncertain. Germline lookup yields CDR1 SEHNR and CDR2 FQNEAQ (reference sequence). The CDR3 loop spans 13 amino acids. V was cut by 1 base and J by 6 bases, with 10 bases left in between. The CDR3 nucleotides read TGTGCCAGCAGCTTAGAACGGGTAACCGAGCAGTACTTC. Protein sequence: CASSLERVTEQYF.

This clone was recorded once. This chain joins TRBV7-9 and TRBJ2-5; 7 bases are shared with TRBD1. CDR3 size: 13 residues. The germline gives CDR1 SEHNR, CDR2 FQNEAQ (reference sequence). V dropped 7 bases and J dropped 3; count of bases not matched to a gene: 5. CDR3 sequence (DNA): TGTGCCAGCACCCCGGGGACAGAAGAGACCCAGTACTTC. Its protein product is CASTPGTEETQYF.

The chain is built from TRBV9 and TRBJ1-1; D perhaps matches TRBD1 (5 bases). This CDR3 is built from 14 residues. The germline V gene has CDR1 SGDLS and CDR2 YYNGEE. V shed 0 bases and J shed 6 bases, with 12 bases lying between them. DNA for the CDR3: TGTGCCAGCAGCGTAGGAAGGACAACCGCTGAAGCTTTCTTT. This sequence encodes CASSVGRTTAEAFF.

This chain uses TRBV7-9 with TRBJ2-5, with 10 bases lining up with TRBD2. Germline CDR1 is SEHNR and CDR2 is FQNEAQ (reference sequence). This CDR3 comprises 15 residues. After removal of 8 bases from V and 7 bases from J, the junction contained 13 bases not matched to a gene. CDR3 coding DNA: TGTGCCAGCGGGGGGGGGACTAGCGTACCTCGGACCCAGTACTTC. It specifies CASGGGTSVPRTQYF.

V usage is TRBV11-3 and J usage is TRBJ1-6, with a tentative D call TRBD1 (5 bases). The CDR3 is made up of 13 amino acids. Germline assignment: CDR1 SGHNT and CDR2 YENEEA. The V end was cut by 0 bases, the J end by 9 bases, with 6 bases between. CDR3 protein: CASSLDQGSPLHF. CDR3 nucleotide sequence: TGTGCCAGCAGCTTAGATCAGGGTTCACCCCTCCACTTT.

The chain carries TRBV29-1 and TRBJ2-7; D not certain. V lost 5 bases and J 4 bases, leaving 15 bases between the germline ends. Germline loops: CDR1 SQVTM, CDR2 ANQGSEA. This CDR3 region has 13 residues. CDR3 protein: CSVLVVVGYEQYF. The CDR3 DNA is TGCAGCGTTCTTGTGGTAGTCGGGTACGAGCAGTACTTC.

The chain recombines TRBV15 with TRBJ2-5; 7 bases are shared with TRBD1. This CDR3 comprises 14 residues. The trim removed 4 bases at V and 2 bases at J, leaving 4 bases unmatched. Germline CDR1 and CDR2: LNHNV and YYDKDF (reference sequence). The CDR3 DNA reads TGTGCCACCAGCACTAGACAGGGACAAGAGACCCAGTACTTC. This encodes CATSTRQGQETQYF.

The chain links TRBV11-2 to TRBJ1-5; no reliable D call. The ends were cut back, 1 base at V and 4 bases at J, with 8 bases in the middle. Germline V gives CDR1 SGHAT, CDR2 FQNNGV. CDR3 size: 14 residues. The CDR3 DNA reads as TGTGCCAGCAGCTTAGTACCGCTTAATCAGCCCCAGCATTTT. It encodes CASSLVPLNQPQHF.

The chain couples TRBV19 to TRBJ1-1, with D maybe TRBD1 (6 bases). This CDR3 region has 13 residues. Germline CDR1 reads LNHDA; CDR2 reads SQIVND (reference sequence). Trimming stripped 4 bases from V and 8 bases from J, with 14 bases between. CDR3 in DNA: TGTGCCAGTAGTAGAGTTTGGGGGCAGGAAGCTTTCTTT. Translating it yields CASSRVWGQEAFF.